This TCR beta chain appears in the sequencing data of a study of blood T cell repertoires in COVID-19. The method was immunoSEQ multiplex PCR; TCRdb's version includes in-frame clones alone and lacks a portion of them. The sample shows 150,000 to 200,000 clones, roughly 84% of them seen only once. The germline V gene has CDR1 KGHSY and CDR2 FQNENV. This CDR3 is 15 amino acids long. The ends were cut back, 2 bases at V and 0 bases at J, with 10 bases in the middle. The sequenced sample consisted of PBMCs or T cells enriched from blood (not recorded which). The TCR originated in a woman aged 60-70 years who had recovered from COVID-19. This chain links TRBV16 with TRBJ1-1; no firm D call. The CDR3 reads CASSQSSTLNTEAFF. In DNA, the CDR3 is TGTGCCAGCAGCCAAAGCTCGACACTGAACACTGAAGCTTTCTTT.